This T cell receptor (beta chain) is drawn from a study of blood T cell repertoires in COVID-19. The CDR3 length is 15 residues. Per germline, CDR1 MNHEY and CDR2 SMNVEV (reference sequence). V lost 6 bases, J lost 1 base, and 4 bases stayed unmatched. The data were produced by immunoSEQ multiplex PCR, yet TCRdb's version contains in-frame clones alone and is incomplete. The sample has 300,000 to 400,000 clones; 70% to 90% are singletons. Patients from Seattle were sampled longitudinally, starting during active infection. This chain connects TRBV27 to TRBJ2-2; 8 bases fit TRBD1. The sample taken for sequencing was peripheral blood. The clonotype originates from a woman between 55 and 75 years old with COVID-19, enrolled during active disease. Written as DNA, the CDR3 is TGTGCCAGCAGGAGGACAGGGTTGAACACCGGGGAGCTGTTTTTT. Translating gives CASRRTGLNTGELFF.